What follows are 18 T cell receptor beta chains derived from one specimen sequenced in a study of post-analysis software for immune sequencing data. Presence of unique molecular identifiers characterized the TCR beta cDNA libraries. TCRdb independently ran MiXCR on the PCR reads; one entry per CDR3 protein. Among 150,000 to 200,000 distinct CDR3 sequences listed, approximately 31% were seen once. Study observations and caveats: Relative to controls, patients had five TRBV segments at higher frequency, with TRBV5-6, TRBV5-1 and TRBV20-1 among these.

Their specific antigens are unknown. Material for sequencing was blood. These receptor sequences come from a girl aged 5-17 years with multiple sclerosis.

This clonotype was detected only a few times. This chain uses TRBV12-3 or TRBV12-4 with TRBJ2-1; 7 nucleotides match TRBD2. Trimming at V came to 2 bases and at J to 9 bases, leaving 10 bases not matched to a gene. CDR3 size: 15 residues. The CDR3 region is CASSLWRENRGEQFF. CDR3 sequence (DNA): TGTGCCAGCAGTTTATGGCGGGAGAACCGCGGTGAGCAGTTCTTC.

Worth noting for this clonotype: This may arise from a read error, as a much more abundant clone is one base away. The gene calls are TRBV30 and TRBJ2-6; 7 nucleotides match TRBD1. Losses at the gene ends were 7 bases for V and 4 bases for J; bases not matched to a gene: 10. The CDR3 is 15 residues long. Germline V lookup: CDR1 GTSNPN, CDR2 SVGIG (reference sequence). The CDR3 region is CASSRGPEGANVLTF. The CDR3 DNA sequence: TGTGCCTCCTCAAGGGGGCCAGAGGGGGCCAACGTCCTGACTTTC.

In this sample, this clonotype turned up a few times. The J gene is TRBJ1-1, the V gene TRBV29-1, with D perhaps TRBD1 (5 bases). Trimming shortened V by 3 bases and J by 3 bases, and 11 bases separated the two germline ends. CDR1 and CDR2 from the germline V gene are SQVTM and ANQGSEA. CDR3 length equals 13 residues. The CDR3 sequence is CSVDEAGDTEAFF. The CDR3 DNA follows: TGCAGCGTTGATGAGGCGGGGGACACTGAAGCTTTCTTT.

This clonotype was seen ten or more times. The chain recombines TRBV9 with TRBJ2-7, with 13 positions matching TRBD2. V lost 3 bases to trimming and J lost 4 bases; unmatched junction nucleotides: 4. Germline CDR1 reads SGDLS; CDR2 reads YYNGEE. The CDR3 runs to 15 residues. Here the CDR3 reads CASSAGGLAGYEQYF. The CDR3, as DNA: TGTGCCAGCAGCGCCGGGGGACTAGCGGGATACGAGCAGTACTTC.

J is TRBJ2-1 and V is TRBV5-6, with 8 nucleotides matching TRBD2. Germline CDR1 and CDR2: SGHDT and YYEEEE. With 1 base clipped from V and 4 bases from J, the junction kept 16 bases outside the gene matches. This CDR3 region has 19 residues. This CDR3 reads CASSLSREDKRISYNEQFF. CDR3 sequence (DNA): TGTGCCAGCAGCTTGTCGCGGGAGGATAAAAGGATATCATACAATGAGCAGTTCTTC.

In this sample, this clonotype turned up a few times. The J gene is TRBJ2-1, the V gene TRBV7-3, with TRBD2 matching 10 bases. Germline V gene sequence: CDR1 SGHTA, CDR2 FQGTGA. With 4 bases clipped from V and 6 bases from J, the junction kept 18 bases outside the gene matches. This CDR3 region has 19 residues. The CDR3 DNA is TGTGCCAGCAGCTATACCCCAACAGGGGTAAGCGGGAGGGCCAATGAGCAGTTCTTC. Encoded protein: CASSYTPTGVSGRANEQFF.

This clonotype was counted between two and nine times. The V gene is TRBV7-3, the J gene TRBJ1-1, with D possibly being TRBD1 (5 bases). The CDR3 loop spans 15 amino acids. The germline V and J ends were trimmed by 1 base and 3 bases, with 12 bases remaining between them. Germline CDR1 is SGHTA and CDR2 is FQGTGA. For the CDR3, the DNA is TGTGCCAGCAGCTTAAGGGCAGGGCCCTACACTGAAGCTTTCTTT. It specifies CASSLRAGPYTEAFF.

This clonotype occurred many times. The CDR3 DNA reads as TGTGCCAGCAGCTTAGGCCATAGCACAGATACGCAGTATTTT. Its protein is CASSLGHSTDTQYF. This chain uses TRBV7-2 with TRBJ2-3; D unclear. Germline V CDR1 and CDR2: SGHTA, FQGNSA. The CDR3 runs to 14 residues. Trimming left V 1 base short and J 0 bases short, with 5 bases between.

V and J are TRBV29-1 and TRBJ1-5; 7 nucleotides agree with TRBD1. The germline gives CDR1 SQVTM, CDR2 ANQGSEA. The V gene end was trimmed by 2 bases and the J gene end by 9 bases; junction bases not matched to a gene: 7. The length of the CDR3 is 13 residues. For the CDR3, the DNA is TGCAGCGTTGAAACAGGGGATCGTCGGCCCCAGCATTTT. It specifies CSVETGDRRPQHF.

This clonotype was found a few times. V and J are TRBV11-2 and TRBJ2-3; a possible D gene is TRBD2 (5 bases). The V gene lost 1 base and the J gene lost 3 bases, with 17 bases spanning the gap. This CDR3 is built from 17 residues. The germline V gene has CDR1 SGHAT and CDR2 FQNNGV. This chain's CDR3 is CASSLGGRALATDTQYF. The CDR3 bases are TGTGCCAGCAGCTTAGGCGGAAGGGCTCTAGCTACAGATACGCAGTATTTT. The variable domain in full, with the rest retrieved from reference TRBV11-2 and TRBJ2-3, is EAGVAQSPRYKIIEKRQSVAFWCNPISGHATLYWYQQILGQGPKLLIQFQNNGVVDDSQLPKDRFSAERLKGVDSTLKIQPAKLEDSAVYLCASSLGGRALATDTQYFGPGTRLTVL.

This clonotype was detected once. A junction boundary mismatches the germline segment, possibly from a read error. The rearrangement uses TRBV12-3 or TRBV12-4 and TRBJ2-1; D gene ambiguous. The CDR3 covers 14 residues. The CDR3 protein is CTSSRSERYNEQFF. CDR3 nucleotides: TGTACCAGCAGTAGGTCGGAACGGTACAATGAGCAGTTCTTC.

The V call is TRBV11-1, the J call TRBJ1-6; 8 bases fit TRBD1. Germline CDR1 SGHAT, CDR2 FQDESV (reference sequence). The CDR3 is 15 residues long. The ends lost 5 bases at V and 8 bases at J; junction bases unmatched: 8. The CDR3 coding sequence is TGTGCCAGCAGCACCCGGACAGGGAGCGATTCACCCCTCCACTTT. This sequence encodes CASSTRTGSDSPLHF.

The rearrangement joins TRBV10-3 to TRBJ1-6; D uncertain. The V and J ends lost 8 bases and 7 bases respectively, with 12 bases between them. The length of the CDR3 is 13 residues. Germline assignment: CDR1 ENHRY and CDR2 SYGVKD. CDR3 loop: CAISEVTNSPLHF. The CDR3 DNA is TGTGCCATCTCCGAAGTTACGAATTCACCCCTCCACTTT.

Many counts were recorded for this clonotype. The V and J genes are TRBV5-1 and TRBJ2-1; D gene uncertain. Germline CDR1 is SGHRS and CDR2 is YFSETQ. The CDR3 is made up of 14 amino acids. Trimming cost V 4 bases and J 2 bases, with 10 bases left between them. In DNA form, the CDR3 reads TGCGCCAGCAGCCCTGACGGAACCTACAATGAGCAGTTCTTC. Translation: CASSPDGTYNEQFF.

The chain joins TRBV20-1 to TRBJ1-2; D gene ambiguous. Per the germline V gene, CDR1 is DFQATT and CDR2 is SNEGSKA (reference sequence). The CDR3 runs to 11 residues. V was clipped by 3 bases and J by 8 bases, with 10 bases between them. The CDR3 is CSASEPGGYTF. The CDR3 DNA is TGCAGTGCTAGCGAGCCCGGAGGCTACACCTTC.

This clonotype was observed a handful of times. The rearrangement links TRBV30 to TRBJ1-2; D is ambiguous. In germline, CDR1 is GTSNPN, CDR2 SVGIG (reference sequence). V was shortened by 3 bases and J by 2 bases, with 13 bases between the two germline ends. The CDR3 contains 14 residues. In DNA form, the CDR3 reads TGTGCCTGGAGGGGCTGGAGCTTGAACTATGGCTACACCTTC. Translation gives CAWRGWSLNYGYTF.

This clonotype was seen only once. A much bigger clone sits one base away, suggesting this may be a read error. The chain employs TRBV25-1 and TRBJ2-1; 16 bases match TRBD2. This CDR3 spans 17 amino acids. CDR1 and CDR2 (germline): MGHDK, SYGVNS. Here the CDR3 DNA reads TGTGCCGGCAGTCAACCCCCGGGACTAGCGGGGGGGCATGAGCAGTTCTTC. Protein: CAGSQPPGLAGGHEQFF.

This clonotype showed up just once. The J gene is TRBJ1-1, the V gene TRBV6-5; D uncertain. The CDR3 consists of 14 residues. The V end was cut by 5 bases, the J end by 3 bases, with 13 bases between. Germline values: CDR1 MNHEY, CDR2 SVGAGI. The CDR3 here is CASSTADQYTEAFF. Here the CDR3 DNA reads TGTGCCAGCAGTACCGCGGACCAATACACTGAAGCTTTCTTT.